This T cell receptor beta chain was sequenced for a study of blood T cell repertoires in COVID-19. Turning to the study itself: Spain, Italy and the United States supplied samples that represented acute and convalescent COVID-19. T cells, B-cell-depleted T cells, or PBMCs provided the cDNA or gDNA that served as material.

Sequencing was performed with immunoSEQ multiplex PCR; in TCRdb, only in-frame clones are kept and a portion is missing. The data show around 100,000 clones, approximately 90% seen once. V was pared by 7 bases and J by 4 bases, with 19 bases between. Germline V gene data show CDR1 as SQVTM and CDR2 as ANQGSEA. CDR3 size: 14 residues. The rearrangement links TRBV29-1 to TRBJ1-1; D perhaps matches TRBD1 (5 bases). Sequencing was done on a sample of peripheral blood. This TCR was sampled from a human donor with active COVID-19. The donor label of this sample is uncertain. The CDR3 region is CSATIRVGGTEAFF. CDR3 nucleotides: TGCAGCGCCACTATCAGGGTCGGGGGCACTGAAGCTTTCTTT. Full variable domain (rest looked up from reference TRBV29-1 and TRBJ1-1): SAVISQKPSRDICQRGTSLTIQCQVDSQVTMMFWYRQQPGQSLTLIATANQGSEATYESGFVIDKFPISRPNLTFSTLTVSNMSPEDSSIYLCSATIRVGGTEAFFGQGTRLTVV.